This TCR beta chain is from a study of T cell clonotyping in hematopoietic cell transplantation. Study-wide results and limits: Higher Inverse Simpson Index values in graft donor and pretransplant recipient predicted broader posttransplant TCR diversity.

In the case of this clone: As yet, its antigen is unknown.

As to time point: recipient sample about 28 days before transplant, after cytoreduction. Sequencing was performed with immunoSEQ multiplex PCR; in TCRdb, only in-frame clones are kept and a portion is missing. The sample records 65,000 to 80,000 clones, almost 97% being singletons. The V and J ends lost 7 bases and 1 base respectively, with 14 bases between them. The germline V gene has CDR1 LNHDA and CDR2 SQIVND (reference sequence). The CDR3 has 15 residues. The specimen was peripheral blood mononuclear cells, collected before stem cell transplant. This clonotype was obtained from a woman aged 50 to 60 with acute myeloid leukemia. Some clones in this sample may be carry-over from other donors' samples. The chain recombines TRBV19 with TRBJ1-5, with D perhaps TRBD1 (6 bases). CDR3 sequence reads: CASIATGSSNQPQHF. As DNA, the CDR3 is TGTGCCAGTATTGCGACAGGATCGAGCAATCAGCCCCAGCATTTT.